This TCR beta chain was recovered during a study of blood T cell repertoires in COVID-19. Adults between roughly 18 and 100 years of age took part from some 25 US areas. CDR1 and CDR2 from the germline V gene are SGHNT and YYREEE (reference sequence). The CDR3 loop spans 14 amino acids. V was pared by 7 bases and J by 3 bases, with 16 bases between. Profiled with immunoSEQ multiplex PCR; TCRdb holds only in-frame clones, not every one. This sample carries hundreds of thousands of clones, around 82% of them seen once, and the ten largest clones take about 4%. The material sequenced was PBMCs or T cells enriched from blood (not recorded which). The source is a man in his thirties or forties with acute COVID-19. The chain has TRBV5-4 and TRBJ1-2; D remains ambiguous. The CDR3 sequence: CASWAPISDYGYTF. Written as DNA, the CDR3 is TGTGCCAGCTGGGCGCCGATATCTGACTATGGCTACACCTTC.